This T cell receptor beta chain was obtained from a study of blood T cell repertoires in COVID-19. Overall study context: Collection of acute and convalescent COVID-19 samples took place in the United States, Italy and Spain. In each case, the material was cDNA or gDNA derived from T cells, B-cell-depleted T cells, or PBMCs.

Original data processing: Reference gene primer amplification gave nucleated cell count estimates. Measured with immunoSEQ multiplex PCR; TCRdb has only the in-frame clones, and not every one. V and J calls and clone size are copied from that table; D and trimming were computed from the DNA. This table holds 270,000 or so clones, under 90% found once. This receptor was taken from a woman in her fifties or sixties with active or convalescent COVID-19. The sample comprised peripheral blood.

The CDR3 nucleotides read TGTGCCAGCTCACCTGGACGGGGGGATCAGCCCCAGCATTTT. Translated, it gives CASSPGRGDQPQHF. The J gene is TRBJ1-5, the V gene TRBV18; D possibly corresponds to TRBD1 (5 bases). Germline V gene lookup returns CDR1 KGHSH and CDR2 LQKENI. This CDR3 is 14 amino acids long. Trimming shortened V by 3 bases and J by 5 bases, and 11 bases separated the two germline ends. Full variable domain (remainder filled in from reference TRBV18 and TRBJ1-5): NAGVMQNPRHLVRRRGQEARLRCSPMKGHSHVYWYRQLPEEGLKFMVYLQKENIIDESGMPKERFSAEFPKEGPSILRIQQVVRGDSAAYFCASSPGRGDQPQHFGDGTRLSIL.